This is a list of T cell receptor beta chains from one sample in a study of blood T cells in healthy people across ages. MiXCR was run by TCRdb on the 5' RACE reads, yielding one entry per CDR3 protein. The repertoire holds roughly 2 million distinct CDR3 sequences, with roughly 52% as singletons. The sequenced sample was blood. These receptor sequences come from a middle-aged woman in good health. CDR3s include the opening cysteine and the closing phenylalanine or tryptophan. The D gene is left open where the match is weak. Rows give clone size only sometimes, using once, few, many, or a class for an expanded clone.

TRBV5-1,TRBJ2-7,few,TRBD1,CASSRERQGGTYEQYF,TGCGCCAGCAGCCGCGAAAGACAGGGGGGAACCTACGAGCAGTACTTC
TRBV13,TRBJ2-3,.,.,CASSQTAQGDTQYF,TGTGCCAGCAGCCAGACAGCCCAGGGGGATACGCAGTATTTT
TRBV6-2/TRBV6-3,TRBJ1-6,.,.,CASSYPLGSGTAWESPLHF,TGTGCCAGCAGTTACCCTCTGGGAAGCGGAACTGCTTGGGAGTCACCCCTCCACTTT
TRBV4-1,TRBJ1-5,.,.,CASSQVGEDGNQPQHF,TGCGCCAGCAGCCAGGTTGGGGAGGATGGCAATCAGCCCCAGCATTTT
TRBV20-1,TRBJ1-6,.,TRBD1,CSARRDRDNSPLHF,TGCAGTGCTAGACGGGACAGGGATAATTCACCCCTCCACTTT
TRBV6-5,TRBJ2-3,few,.,CASSYIGASTDTQYF,TGTGCCAGCAGTTACATCGGGGCTAGCACAGATACGCAGTATTTT
TRBV20-1,TRBJ2-5,.,.,CSAPHLQETQYF,TGCAGTGCACCACACCTACAAGAGACCCAGTACTTC
TRBV2,TRBJ2-3,once,TRBD2,CASSDAGASGGLSTDTQYF,TGTGCCAGCAGTGACGCGGGGGCTAGCGGGGGGTTAAGCACAGATACGCAGTATTTT
TRBV13,TRBJ2-1,.,TRBD2,CASSLDRRAGGSYNNEQFF,TGTGCCAGCAGCTTAGACCGTCGAGCGGGGGGAAGTTATAACAATGAGCAGTTCTTC
TRBV7-2,TRBJ2-5,few,.,CASSPRRREETQYF,TGTGCCAGCAGCCCAAGACGTCGGGAAGAGACCCAGTACTTC
TRBV4-3,TRBJ2-3,few,.,CASSQDAATDTQYF,TGCGCCAGCAGCCAAGATGCCGCCACAGATACGCAGTATTTT
TRBV6-6,TRBJ1-6,.,.,CASSDRDKFSPLHF,TGTGCCAGCAGTGACCGGGACAAGTTTTCACCCCTCCACTTT
TRBV9,TRBJ2-7,.,TRBD1,CASSVGTGTPYEQYF,TGTGCCAGCAGCGTTGGGACAGGCACTCCCTACGAGCAGTACTTC
TRBV7-3,TRBJ2-7,.,TRBD2,CASSLSGVSYNEQYF,TGTGCCAGCAGCCTTAGCGGGGTATCCTACAATGAGCAGTACTTC
TRBV20-1,TRBJ2-1,once,TRBD1,CSLDRGVYNEQFF,TGCAGCTTGGACAGGGGCGTTTACAATGAGCAGTTCTTC
TRBV7-3,TRBJ2-1,.,.,CASSSLGAGAGNEQFF,TGTGCCAGCAGCTCCCTAGGTGCGGGGGCGGGGAATGAGCAGTTCTTC
TRBV6-2/TRBV6-3,TRBJ1-4,.,TRBD1,CASSPYRGRSEKLFF,TGTGCCAGCAGCCCGTACAGGGGTCGGAGTGAAAAACTGTTTTTT
TRBV20-1,TRBJ1-2,.,.,CSARDLRNPRLANYGYTF,TGCAGTGCTAGAGATCTTCGGAATCCTAGACTAGCTAACTATGGCTACACCTTC
TRBV7-6,TRBJ2-1,.,TRBD1,CASSLATGMCNEQFF,TGTGCCAGCAGCTTAGCGACAGGGATGTGCAATGAGCAGTTCTTC
TRBV6-2/TRBV6-3,TRBJ2-5,.,.,CASSYSRWTLGQETQYF,TGTGCCAGCAGTTACTCGAGGTGGACATTAGGTCAAGAGACCCAGTACTTC
TRBV7-2,TRBJ2-5,.,.,CASSQPEGETQYF,TGTGCCAGCAGCCAACCGGAGGGAGAGACCCAGTACTTC
TRBV18,TRBJ2-3,few,.,CASSPPRNPSTDTQYF,TGTGCCAGCTCACCACCGAGGAACCCTAGCACAGATACGCAGTATTTT
TRBV11-2,TRBJ1-6,.,.,CASSLAGEIYSPLHF,TGTGCCAGCAGTTTAGCAGGGGAAATTTATTCACCCCTCCACTTT
TRBV5-1,TRBJ2-7,few,TRBD1,CASSPGTGEDEQYF,TGCGCCAGCAGCCCTGGGACAGGGGAGGACGAGCAGTACTTC